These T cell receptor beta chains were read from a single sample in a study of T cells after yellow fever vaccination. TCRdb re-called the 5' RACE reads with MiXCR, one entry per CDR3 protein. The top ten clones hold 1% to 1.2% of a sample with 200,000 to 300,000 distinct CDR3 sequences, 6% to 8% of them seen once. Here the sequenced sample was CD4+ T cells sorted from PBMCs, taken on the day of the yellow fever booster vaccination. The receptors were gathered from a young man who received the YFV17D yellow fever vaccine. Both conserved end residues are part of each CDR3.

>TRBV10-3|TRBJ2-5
CAISERGSQETQYF
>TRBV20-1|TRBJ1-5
CSATPGQGLRQPQHF
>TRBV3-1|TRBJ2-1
CASSPRSLDLQFF
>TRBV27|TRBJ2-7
CASSSGRVLSEQYF
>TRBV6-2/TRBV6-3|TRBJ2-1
CASSHGASGTSNEQFF
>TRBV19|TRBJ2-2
CASIRGGDTGELFF
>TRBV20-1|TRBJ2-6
CSAHSGTGITGANVLTF
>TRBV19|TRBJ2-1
CASSSAGGYDEQFF
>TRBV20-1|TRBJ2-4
CSASKRTQAKNIQYF
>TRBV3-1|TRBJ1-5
CASSQVTGQWPQHF
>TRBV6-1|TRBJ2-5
CASSEASGGETQYF
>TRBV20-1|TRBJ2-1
CSAPLPRGSFGFGEQFF
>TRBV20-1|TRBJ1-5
CSATDGGNQPQHF
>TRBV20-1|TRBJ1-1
CSARDLSSTEAFF
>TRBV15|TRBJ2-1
CATSRVLGLVNEQFF
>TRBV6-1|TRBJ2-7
CAAPRTSGPYEQYF
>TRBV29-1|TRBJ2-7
CSVDGGGEDEQYF
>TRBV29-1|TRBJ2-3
CSVGGIYSASTQYF
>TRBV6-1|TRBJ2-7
CASRPGQPTYEQYF
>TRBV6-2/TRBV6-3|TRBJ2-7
CASSYGGLGLYEQYF
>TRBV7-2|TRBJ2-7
CASSLEREDHYEQYF
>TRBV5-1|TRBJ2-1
CASSQGLAGVNEQFF
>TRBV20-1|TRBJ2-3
CSARDRNGGLAKFADTQYF
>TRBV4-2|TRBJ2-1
CASSRRPYIAGGTSPTIDEQFF
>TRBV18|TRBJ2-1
CASSPPGQGINEQFF
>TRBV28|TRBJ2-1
CASFSGRAFNEQFF
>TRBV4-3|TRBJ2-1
CASSQGSWALGNEQFF
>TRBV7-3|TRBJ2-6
CASSPGGSGANVLTF
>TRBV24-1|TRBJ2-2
CATSDSGLAGGNTGELFF
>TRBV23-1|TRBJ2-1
CATLRESGRLREQFF
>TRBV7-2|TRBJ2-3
CASGPVGNTDTQYF
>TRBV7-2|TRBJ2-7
CATTKTSGNYEQYF
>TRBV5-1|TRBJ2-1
CASSSGRRTYEQFF
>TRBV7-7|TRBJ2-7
CASSSTPLAPDEQYF
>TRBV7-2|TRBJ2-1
CASSSSVTSGRNNEQFF
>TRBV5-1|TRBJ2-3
CASSLDPGLAGPTDTQYF
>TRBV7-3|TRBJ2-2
CASSPYRRGGSITGELFF
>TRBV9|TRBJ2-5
CASSVSGTASETQYF
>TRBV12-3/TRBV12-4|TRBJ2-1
CASRNLQGAPIKGEQFF
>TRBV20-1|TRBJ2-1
CSASRERGYNEQFF
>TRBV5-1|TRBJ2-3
CASSLAAGASTDTQYF
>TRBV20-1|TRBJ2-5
CSANEVAVSQKAQYF
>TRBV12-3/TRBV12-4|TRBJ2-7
CASRRVGVDYEQYF
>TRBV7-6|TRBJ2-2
CASSRTSGRGAGELFF
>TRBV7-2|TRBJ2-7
CASGNTGVYEQYF
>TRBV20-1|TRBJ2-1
CSARATGGARISSYNEQFF
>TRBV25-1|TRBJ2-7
CASSVGAPYEQYF
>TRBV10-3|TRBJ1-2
CAISEAHGGYGYTF
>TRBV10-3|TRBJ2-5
CAISARGEKETQYF
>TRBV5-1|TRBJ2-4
CASSLLSDGPMVIQYF
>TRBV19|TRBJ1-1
CASSMGSQAFF